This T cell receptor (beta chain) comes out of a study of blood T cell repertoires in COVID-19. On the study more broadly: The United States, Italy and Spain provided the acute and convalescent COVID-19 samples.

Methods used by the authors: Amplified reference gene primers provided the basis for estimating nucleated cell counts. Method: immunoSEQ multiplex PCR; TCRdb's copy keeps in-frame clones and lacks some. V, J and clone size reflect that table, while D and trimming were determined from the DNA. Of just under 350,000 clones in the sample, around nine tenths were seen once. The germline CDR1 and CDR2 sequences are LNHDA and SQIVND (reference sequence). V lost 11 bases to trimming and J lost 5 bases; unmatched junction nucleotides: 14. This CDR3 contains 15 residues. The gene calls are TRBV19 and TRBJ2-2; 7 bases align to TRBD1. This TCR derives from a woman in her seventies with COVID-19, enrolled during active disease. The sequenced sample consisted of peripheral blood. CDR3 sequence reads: CAARGQGRGTGELFF. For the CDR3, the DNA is TGTGCCGCCAGAGGGCAGGGCAGGGGGACCGGGGAGCTGTTTTTT.